One sample yielded the 26 T cell receptor beta chains listed below, sequenced in a study of T cells in Graves' hyperthyroidism and ophthalmopathy. Amplification yielded TCR beta CDR3 regions, with RNA transcripts as the source. The HTBI set primed first-round TCR CDR3 RT-PCR. One entry per CDR3 protein, called by TCRdb with MiXCR from the multiplex PCR reads. The sample lists some 570,000 distinct CDR3 sequences; 15% to 20% were seen once. The specimen was blood. Receptors originate from a woman aged 18-35 years with Graves' ophthalmopathy.

This clonotype was seen many times. This sequence joins TRBV2 and TRBJ1-4; TRBD1 is a possible D gene (6 bases). Germline lookup yields CDR1 SNHLY and CDR2 FYNNEI. V lost 5 bases and J 5 bases, leaving 15 bases between the germline ends. The CDR3 has 15 residues. Written as DNA, the CDR3 is TGTGCCAGCAGTACCCATGGGGGCAAGAATGAAAAACTGTTTTTT. This codes for CASSTHGGKNEKLFF.

Only a few counts were recorded for this clonotype. The chain carries TRBV24-1 and TRBJ2-3; TRBD2 matches at 10 bases. Germline CDR1 reads KGHDR; CDR2 reads SFDVKD. This CDR3 region has 16 residues. The V and J ends lost 4 bases and 0 bases, in that order; junction bases with no gene match: 3. CDR3 DNA sequence: TGTGCCACCAGTGACCGGACTAGCGGTAGCACAGATACGCAGTATTTT. Its translation: CATSDRTSGSTDTQYF.

This clonotype was recorded a few times. The rearrangement links TRBV7-6 to TRBJ2-7, with D tentatively TRBD2 (5 bases). CDR1 is SGHVS, CDR2 FNYEAQ, per germline. This CDR3 has 16 residues. V was pared by 1 base and J by 7 bases, with 20 bases between. The CDR3 reads CASSLGPGSLPGEQYF. DNA of the CDR3: TGTGCCAGCAGCTTAGGACCGGGATCCCTGCCGGGAGAGCAGTACTTC.

This clonotype was picked up many times. The chain has TRBV13 and TRBJ2-2; D may correspond to TRBD1 or TRBD2 (5 bases each). CDR1 and CDR2 (germline): PRHDT, FYEKMQ (reference sequence). The CDR3 spans 16 residues. The germline V and J ends were trimmed by 5 bases and 5 bases, with 18 bases remaining between them. The CDR3 is CASSPFAGRGTGELFF. The CDR3 nucleotides are TGTGCCAGCAGCCCCTTTGCAGGGAGAGGAACCGGGGAGCTGTTTTTT.

This clonotype was detected a few times. CDR3 bases: TGCAGTGCTAGACTAGCGGCTAGCACAGATACGCAGTATTTT. Amino acids: CSARLAASTDTQYF. The chain has TRBV20-1 and TRBJ2-3; 7 nucleotides match TRBD2. The CDR3 is 14 residues long. Losses at the gene ends were 2 bases for V and 0 bases for J; bases not matched to a gene: 2. Germline values: CDR1 DFQATT, CDR2 SNEGSKA (reference sequence).

In this sample, this clonotype turned up a few times. This rearrangement joins TRBV6-1 to TRBJ1-2; 9 nucleotides line up with TRBD1. Germline CDR1 is MNHNS and CDR2 is SASEGT. Germline trimming cut 4 bases from V and 4 bases from J; bases unmatched to any gene: 4. This CDR3 contains 14 residues. The CDR3 loop reads CASSGTGDVYGYTF. CDR3 nucleotide sequence: TGTGCCAGCAGTGGGACAGGGGATGTCTATGGCTACACCTTC.

This chain joins TRBV4-2 and TRBJ2-3; D is perhaps TRBD2 (6 bases). Germline loops: CDR1 LGHNA, CDR2 YNFKEQ. V was trimmed by 1 base and J by 4 bases, leaving 15 bases between them. The CDR3 consists of 16 residues. CDR3 DNA sequence: TGTGCCAGCAGCCAAGGAAGACTAGTCGCCTCAGATACGCAGTATTTT. Protein: CASSQGRLVASDTQYF.

The chain is built from TRBV5-1 and TRBJ1-1; D gene ambiguous. The germline V gene encodes CDR1 SGHRS and CDR2 YFSETQ. This CDR3 comprises 13 residues. The V and J ends lost 3 bases and 3 bases respectively, with 9 bases between them. CDR3 loop: CASSYRADTEAFF. The DNA for the CDR3 is TGCGCCAGCAGCTATCGGGCAGACACTGAAGCTTTCTTT.

This clonotype was observed at least ten times. V gene TRBV24-1 combines with J gene TRBJ1-5; the D is unclear. Trimming took 0 bases from V and 1 from J, leaving 3 bases between them. CDR1 and CDR2 (germline): KGHDR, SFDVKD. The CDR3 consists of 14 residues. The CDR3 bases are TGTGCCACCAGTGATTTGGACAGCAATCAGCCCCAGCATTTT. Translated, it gives CATSDLDSNQPQHF.

The table lists this clonotype with many counts. The chain employs TRBV27 and TRBJ2-7; the D is unclear. The CDR3 length is 15 residues. In germline, CDR1 is MNHEY, CDR2 SMNVEV (reference sequence). The germline V and J ends were trimmed by 2 bases and 3 bases, with 14 bases remaining between them. The CDR3 coding sequence is TGTGCCAGCAGTTTAGGGATCAGACCATTCTACGAGCAGTACTTC. Translating it yields CASSLGIRPFYEQYF.

This clonotype was seen many times. This sequence joins TRBV28 and TRBJ1-5; weak D call: TRBD1 (5 bases). The V end was cut by 1 base, the J end by 2 bases, with 9 bases between. The length of the CDR3 is 15 residues. CDR1 is MDHEN, CDR2 SYDVKM, per germline. The CDR3 reads CASSLSLGGNQPQHF. CDR3 bases: TGTGCCAGCAGTTTATCCCTAGGGGGCAATCAGCCCCAGCATTTT.

This clonotype was observed a handful of times. The chain employs TRBV5-6 and TRBJ1-1; a weak D match, TRBD1 (5 bases). CDR1 SGHDT and CDR2 YYEEEE come from the germline V gene. This CDR3 spans 14 amino acids. V lost 4 bases to trimming and J lost 4 bases, with 14 bases between them. CDR3 protein: CASSGDLGGTEAFF. CDR3 DNA: TGTGCCAGCAGCGGCGATCTGGGGGGCACTGAAGCTTTCTTT.

This clonotype has just a few counts. The chain combines TRBV5-1 with TRBJ2-1, with D possibly called TRBD1 or TRBD2 (5 bases each). The germline CDR1 and CDR2 sequences are SGHRS and YFSETQ. V was clipped by 4 bases and J by 0 bases, with 14 bases between them. The CDR3 is made up of 16 amino acids. The CDR3 spells CASSQRDASSYNEQFF. In DNA form, the CDR3 reads TGCGCCAGCAGCCAGAGGGACGCGAGCTCCTACAATGAGCAGTTCTTC.

This clonotype was seen repeatedly, ten times or more. This chain connects TRBV20-1 to TRBJ1-4; 8 positions match TRBD1. This CDR3 contains 13 residues. Germline V gene sequence: CDR1 DFQATT, CDR2 SNEGSKA (reference sequence). The junction had 3 bases not matched to a gene; V was cut back by 6 bases and J by 3 bases. CDR3 region: CSAPGGSNEKLFF. CDR3 coding DNA: TGCAGTGCCCCAGGGGGCTCTAATGAAAAACTGTTTTTT.

Many counts were recorded for this clonotype. The J gene is TRBJ1-1, the V gene TRBV30, with a tentative D call TRBD1 (6 bases). This CDR3 has 14 amino acids. CDR1 is GTSNPN, CDR2 SVGIG, per germline (reference sequence). The germline V and J ends were trimmed by 4 bases and 4 bases, with 16 bases remaining between them. CDR3 coding DNA: TGTGCCTGGAATACCGGTTCAGGGGCCACTGAAGCTTTCTTT. Translation gives CAWNTGSGATEAFF.

This clonotype was found a few times. The chain joins TRBV20-1 to TRBJ2-5, with D maybe TRBD2 (6 bases). Trimming pared 5 bases from V and 2 bases from J, leaving 18 bases between. Germline assignment: CDR1 DFQATT and CDR2 SNEGSKA (reference sequence). The CDR3 contains 15 residues. The DNA of the CDR3 is TGCAGTGCTTATCTGGCGGGGCCTCTACAAGAGACCCAGTACTTC. Protein: CSAYLAGPLQETQYF.

This clonotype was detected only once. This chain links TRBV29-1 with TRBJ1-1, with 7 bases identical to TRBD1. CDR3 length: 15 amino acids. Germline-derived CDR1 and CDR2 are SQVTM and ANQGSEA. V lost 3 bases and J lost 3; bases outside the gene matches: 10. CDR3 sequence reads: CSVDLTGQVYTEAFF. CDR3 DNA: TGCAGCGTTGATCTGACAGGGCAGGTATACACTGAAGCTTTCTTT. The whole variable domain, filled in from reference TRBV29-1 and TRBJ1-1, reads SAVISQKPSRDICQRGTSLTIQCQVDSQVTMMFWYRQQPGQSLTLIATANQGSEATYESGFVIDKFPISRPNLTFSTLTVSNMSPEDSSIYLCSVDLTGQVYTEAFFGQGTRLTVV.

This clonotype has a count of ten or more. CDR3 residues: CASSPPGTGAYNEQFF. CDR3 nucleotides: TGTGCCAGCTCTCCGCCGGGGACAGGGGCATACAATGAGCAGTTCTTC. The V gene is TRBV18, the J gene TRBJ2-1, with TRBD1 matching over 10 bases. The CDR3 runs 16 residues. Trimming removed 6 bases from V and 4 bases from J; junction bases left unmatched: 9. Germline CDR1 and CDR2: KGHSH and LQKENI.

Concerning this clonotype itself: The junction departs from the called germline gene at one end, perhaps through a read error. This rearrangement joins TRBV7-7 to TRBJ2-5, with 7 bases aligning to TRBD1. The germline gives CDR1 SSHAT, CDR2 FNYEAQ (reference sequence). The CDR3 covers 16 residues. This chain's CDR3 is CASSSSGMTGKETQYF. CDR3 nucleotide sequence: TGTGCTAGCAGCTCTTCAGGGATGACAGGGAAAGAGACCCAGTACTTC.

This clonotype was observed many times. The J gene is TRBJ2-1, the V gene TRBV27; D is ambiguous. This CDR3 spans 14 amino acids. V was cut by 3 bases and J by 1 base, with 7 bases left in between. Germline CDR1 reads MNHEY; CDR2 reads SMNVEV (reference sequence). CDR3 coding DNA: TGTGCCAGCAGTTTGCCCGGGTCCTACAATGAGCAGTTCTTC. This sequence encodes CASSLPGSYNEQFF.

The table lists this clonotype with many counts. The V and J genes are TRBV28 and TRBJ2-4; 9 nucleotides align to TRBD1. Per germline, CDR1 MDHEN and CDR2 SYDVKM. This CDR3 spans 15 amino acids. The junction had 5 bases not matched to a gene; V was cut back by 6 bases and J by 2 bases. CDR3 DNA sequence: TGTGCCAGCAGCCCGGACAGGGGATCCAAAAACATTCAGTACTTC. Protein: CASSPDRGSKNIQYF.

The V gene is TRBV4-1, the J gene TRBJ1-4; D unresolved. V dropped 1 base and J dropped 8 bases, with 8 bases sitting between them. The CDR3 loop spans 13 amino acids. Germline V CDR1 and CDR2: MGHRA, YSYEKL. In DNA, the CDR3 is TGCGCCAGCAGCCAAGTGGCGGACGAAAAACTGTTTTTT. Translation gives CASSQVADEKLFF.

At least ten counts were recorded for this clonotype. The V and J genes are TRBV7-2 and TRBJ1-5; a possible D gene is TRBD1 (6 bases). CDR3 length: 15 amino acids. From germline, CDR1 is SGHTA and CDR2 FQGNSA. Trimming removed 1 base from V and 7 bases from J, with 14 bases in between. The CDR3 nucleotides are TGTGCCAGCAGCTTAGAGTCCGGGGGGCCCCAGCCCCAGCATTTT. It specifies CASSLESGGPQPQHF.

Many counts were recorded for this clonotype. The rearrangement joins TRBV28 to TRBJ2-1; 8 nucleotides line up with TRBD2. Trimming at V came to 9 bases and at J to 1 base, leaving 8 bases not matched to a gene. This CDR3 has 15 amino acids. Germline CDR1 is MDHEN and CDR2 is SYDVKM. CDR3 DNA sequence: TGTGCCAGTAGAACTCAGCGGGAGTCCTACAATGAGCAGTTCTTC. Its translation: CASRTQRESYNEQFF.

The chain employs TRBV7-2 and TRBJ2-4; the match to TRBD1 covers 7 bases. Looked up from germline, CDR1 is SGHTA and CDR2 is FQGNSA. The CDR3 loop spans 14 amino acids. Unmatched junction bases numbered 8, after V lost 4 bases and J lost 8 bases. CDR3 sequence: CASSYGQVGDIQYF. CDR3 in DNA: TGTGCCAGCAGCTACGGACAGGTTGGAGACATTCAGTACTTC.

This clonotype was found many times. The V and J genes are TRBV7-3 and TRBJ1-1, with D perhaps matching TRBD1 (5 bases). The CDR3 consists of 13 residues. Germline assignment: CDR1 SGHTA and CDR2 FQGTGA. V lost 9 bases and J lost 0, with 11 bases in between. CDR3 protein: CASKDNMNTEAFF. In DNA, the CDR3 is TGTGCCAGTAAGGACAACATGAACACTGAAGCTTTCTTT.